A single T cell receptor beta chain is shown here with its context. The antigen it recognizes is unknown. There are no base qualities to consult, and no much larger clone falls within one base. The library was obtained by the immunoSEQ multiplex PCR assay. For the multiplex PCR, a mixture combining 60 forward primers for TCR Vbeta segments and 13 reverse primers for TCR Jbeta segments was used. A multiplex PCR assay on genomic DNA amplified the CDR3 region of rearranged TCR beta genes. On the Illumina HiSeq System, the amplified TCR beta libraries were sequenced as 87-base-pair reads. Regarding the original processing steps: Across the 600 to 700 repertoires, a later analysis counted 60 million to 90 million unique TCR beta chains, 9 million to 14 million of which were shared by at least two donors. Raw reads were error-corrected and collapsed into unique sequences with a nearest-neighbor algorithm that merged closely related sequences to remove PCR and sequencing errors. CDR3 sequences were aligned to IMGT reference sequences to assign V, D and J gene segments. Each retained sequence needed at least a six-nucleotide match to both a V gene segment and a J gene segment. Rearrangements were classified as productive when the CDR3 lacked stop codons and remained in frame with V and J, and all other rearrangements were classified as non-productive. CDR3 was defined according to IMGT convention as the region running from the second conserved V-encoded cysteine to the conserved J-encoded phenylalanine. In an earlier analysis of 550 to 650 of the donors, sequences lacking an unambiguous match to a single V gene segment were excluded. In an earlier analysis of approximately 610 of the donors, V segments were called functional above 56.7% productive rearrangements and were called segregating when the between-donor standard deviation exceeded 5%. A statistical classification framework was developed to diagnose cytomegalovirus status using the catalog of TCR beta chain sequences. V and J gene assignment, in a later analysis, came from comparing TCR nucleotide sequences with IMGT/GENE-DB human TR gene sequences. A later analysis assigned CDR3 sequences and most-parsimonious VDJ recombination scenarios with the TCRdist pipeline. In a later analysis, every TCR beta chain was defined by the combination of its CDR3 amino acid sequence and its V-gene family, and reads without a unique V-gene family were dropped. In a later analysis, approximately 590 highly shared, low-generation-probability nucleotide sequences were removed to address suspected cross-contamination and a sequencing artifact. For each public chain, a later analysis derived a clonal expansion index from normalized ranks of inferred template counts within each repertoire. Generation probabilities in a later analysis came from a VDJ recombination model fitted to out-of-frame rearrangements, and those results were checked against IGoR. Hypergeometric tests were used in a later analysis to score TCR-TCR, TCR-HLA and TCR-CMV co-occurrence, with a repertoire-size bias correction applied to the TCR pairs. False discovery rates were estimated in a later analysis by permuting HLA or CMV assignments 20 times. In a later analysis, co-occurring TCRs were grouped using DBSCAN, and TCRdist sequence similarity was added for clustering within HLA-allele-positive subsets. Repertoires with fewer than 30,000 or more than 120,000 public chains, plus five repertoires with anomalous nucleotide sharing, were excluded from co-occurrence clustering. TCRdb re-hosts the immuneACCESS table, in-frame sequences only. Its copies lack some clones; in the studies checked, an unresolved V gene accounts for under half of them, and the cause for the rest is not known. For V, J and clone size, that table is used; D and trimming come from the DNA. The sample table holds about 170,000 clones, of which approximately 59% were seen once. Together, the top ten hold under 3% of the sample.

This record belongs to a study of cytomegalovirus exposure and HLA in healthy donors (TCRdb year 2017). Looking at the study overall: According to an earlier analysis of 450 to 650 of the donors, about 179 million T cells yielded 117 million unique TCR beta sequences and approximately 280 Gb of sequence data. Roughly 320 gigabases of sequencing data and about 92 million unique TCR sequences made up an early release that covered around 640 HLA-typed donors. Every discovery cohort repertoire had been produced on one sequencing platform. The number of typed donors differed by locus: about 620-630 for A, B, C, DRB1 and DQB1; 500 to 550 for DQA1; some 610 for DPA1; and 400 to 480 for DPB1. HLA typing covered class I and class II loci at four-digit resolution. The T cell repertoires of roughly 660 subjects were profiled by immunosequencing and related to cytomegalovirus serostatus. An earlier analysis of approximately 630 of the donors applied high-throughput TCR beta sequencing to assess whether each TCR beta V gene segment acted as functional or pseudogenic. A later genetic analysis used genome-wide SNP genotypes for about 65% of the roughly 670 donors, treating that subset as a discovery cohort. Rather than drawing on any new phenotypic data, the later analysis identified candidate immune exposures from TCR beta sequences and the way those sequences occurred across donors. Because of strong linkage in the cohort, four or five DR-DQ haplotypes were treated as single units for association and clustering. In a later analysis, previously published TCR beta repertoires from about 640 donors were re-analyzed and high-resolution HLA genotyping was added so that TCR occurrence patterns could be studied. Among the roughly 380 genotyped donors, approximately 77% belonged to the genetic ancestry cluster associated with self-reported Caucasian donors. The study combined high-throughput TCR immunosequencing, statistical association of individual TCRs with disease status, and machine learning to predict cytomegalovirus infection status. A separate validation cohort of 90 to 150 different subjects was used in addition to the approximately 640-subject first cohort. On average, 235,054 unique TCR beta nucleotide sequences were sequenced per donor among several hundred genotyped donors of the cohort, with roughly 18% of those sequences being non-productive. The study aimed to test whether cataloging public T cell receptors could reveal signatures of past pathogen exposure. Alongside the repertoire data, information on donor age, sex, ethnicity and CMV serostatus was compiled.

The cohort was made up of 666 healthy bone marrow donors. At the time of sampling, all cohort members were nominally healthy, though unrecorded immune exposures were likely present. The donor tested CMV seronegative and was one of the 352 seronegative cohort members. A peripheral blood sample was provided by each donor, and peripheral blood mononuclear cells were used for TCR beta sequencing. The Qiagen DNeasy Blood Extraction Kit was used to extract genomic DNA from the blood cell samples. The junction shows trimming of 4 bases on V and 5 bases on J, plus 12 bases between the germline ends. The CDR3 sequence holds 13 residues, the cysteine and phenylalanine included. CDR3 DNA only is kept here, 39 bases in frame from base 1. As encoded in the germline V gene, CDR1 is SGDLS while CDR2 is YYNGEE. Broad study findings and their caveats: When HLA alleles, especially DR and DQ, strongly co-occurred, attributing TCR associations to individual alleles was difficult. A later analysis found that most CMV-associated TCR beta chains appeared HLA-restricted, with HLA associations seemingly driven largely by CMV exposure. Because HLA typing was unavailable for some donors at each locus, only the typed subset was used in association tests. An association between a missense DCLRE1C variant and V-gene and J-gene trimming of TCR beta chains was found in a later genetic analysis and replicated in an independent cohort. A cluster of highly shared sequence variants was judged likely to be a technical artifact of the sequencing pipeline. In vitro tests confirmed that a few of the cytomegalovirus-associated TCR beta chains recognize cytomegalovirus antigens. A later analysis reported that several top co-occurrence clusters appeared linked to parvovirus B19, influenza, CMV and Epstein-Barr virus. Compared with equally common non-associated chains, HLA-associated TCR beta chains in a later analysis were more clonally expanded and had lower generation probabilities. In a later analysis, the rate of TCR association differed among HLA loci, with DRB1 alleles having the most associated TCRs and HLA-C alleles having the fewest. In a later analysis, around 15,000 TCR beta sequences were associated with specific HLA alleles at a false discovery rate of 0.05. A later genetic analysis reported fewer N-insertions in productive TCRs among donors in an Asian-associated ancestry cluster than the roughly 700-donor mean. Because the 87-base-pair reads could not distinguish some IMGT-functional V segments, including TRBV6-2 and TRBV6-3, those segments were excluded. The authors suggested that the approach could potentially be extended to other disease states and immunological phenotypes. Most TCR sequences were seen in very few donors, while some public TCRs were found in many individuals. This cohort had only TCR beta chains sequenced, and the lack of alpha or paired-chain data limited which features could be detected. The only immune exposure information available for the cohort was CMV serostatus. A further reported finding was that TCR beta sequences accurately predicted the HLA-A and HLA-B alleles for most subjects in the first cohort. Because counts were too low, roughly 16 rarely observed V segments, including chromosome 9 orphons, were left out of the earlier analysis of 587 of the donors. Linkage disequilibrium might explain the correlated functional status among segregating V segments, but an unknown experimental factor could not be excluded. The study listed 164 TCR beta chains as associated with cytomegalovirus. Cytomegalovirus status was reported to be diagnosed by the classifier with high specificity and sensitivity in both the original and validation cohorts. In an earlier analysis of 500 to 650 of the donors, most TCR beta V segments appeared in productive rearrangements about 87% or about 30% of the time, broadly matching IMGT annotations. Presence/absence analyses assumed roughly uniform sequencing depth across donors, an assumption that may not hold.

Sequenced sample: PBMCs. The chain joins TRBV9 to TRBJ2-5; confidence is insufficient to name the D gene. The origin of this receptor is a man in his forties in good health and CMV-seronegative. The CDR3 amino acid sequence is: CASSPSGPETQYF. The nucleotide sequence is given as TGTGCCAGCAGCCCATCGGGTCCGGAGACCCAGTACTTC.